The next 8 T cell receptor beta chains were all read from a single sample in a study of CXCR3-negative and CXCR3-positive naive CD8 T cells. Study-level results: For CXCR3-positive naive cells, TRB CDR3s were more hydrophobic than those of CXCR3-negative naive cells.

Libraries of TRB cDNA were made by 5' RACE and carried UMIs. From its re-call of the 5' RACE reads, TCRdb lists each CDR3 protein once, without DNA. The sample's table shows nearly 110,000 distinct CDR3 sequences. Their cognate antigens are unknown. The specimen sequenced was naive CXCR3+ CD8+ T cells from blood. Subset reported: CD45RO-CCR7+CD27+CD95- naive CD8+ T cells expressing CXCR3 (TNR3+). The receptor source for this set is a human donor in good health. Some clones in this sample may be carry-over from other donors' samples.

The chain couples TRBV15 to TRBJ2-7; the D call from TCRdb, TRBD1, cannot be confirmed without DNA. CDR1 and CDR2 from the germline V gene are LNHNV and YYDKDF (reference sequence). The CDR3 has 13 amino acids. CDR3 protein: CATSSDSGDRVLF.

This sequence joins TRBV7-8 and TRBJ2-3. Germline loops: CDR1 SGHVS, CDR2 FQNEAQ. The CDR3 is 14 residues long. The chain's CDR3 is CASSLGSDTDTQYF.

The chain recombines TRBV20-1 with TRBJ1-1; with no DNA, the TCRdb D assignment of TRBD1 cannot be verified. Germline values: CDR1 DFQATT, CDR2 SNEGSKA (reference sequence). The CDR3 sequence is 11 residues long. This CDR3 is CSARDRGEAFF.

The rearrangement joins TRBV6-2 or TRBV6-3 to TRBJ2-1; TCRdb picks TRBD1, but there is no DNA to check that call. CDR3 length: 13 amino acids. Germline values: CDR1 MNHEY, CDR2 SVGEGT. The CDR3 region is CASINRPYNEQFF.

V and J are TRBV7-6 and TRBJ2-7. The germline CDR1 and CDR2 sequences are SGHVS and FNYEAQ. The CDR3 runs to 14 residues. CDR3 protein: CASSLDPTAYEQYF.

The rearrangement links TRBV7-9 to TRBJ2-1; TCRdb names TRBD1, which stays unverified in the absence of DNA. The CDR3 is made up of 16 amino acids. The V gene's germline CDR1 is SEHNR and CDR2 FQNEAQ (reference sequence). The CDR3 loop is CASSLELAPRGDEQFF.

The chain has TRBV28 and TRBJ2-1; absent DNA, TCRdb's TRBD2 call cannot be checked. CDR3 length: 16 amino acids. Germline loops: CDR1 MDHEN, CDR2 SYDVKM. The CDR3 spells CASSFPPSGSGNEQFF.

This chain uses TRBV4-2 with TRBJ1-1; TCRdb gives TRBD1 as the D gene, but with no DNA this cannot be confirmed. Germline-derived CDR1 and CDR2 are LGHNA and YNFKEQ. The CDR3 sequence is 15 residues long. CDR3 region: CASSPESSGRTEAFF.